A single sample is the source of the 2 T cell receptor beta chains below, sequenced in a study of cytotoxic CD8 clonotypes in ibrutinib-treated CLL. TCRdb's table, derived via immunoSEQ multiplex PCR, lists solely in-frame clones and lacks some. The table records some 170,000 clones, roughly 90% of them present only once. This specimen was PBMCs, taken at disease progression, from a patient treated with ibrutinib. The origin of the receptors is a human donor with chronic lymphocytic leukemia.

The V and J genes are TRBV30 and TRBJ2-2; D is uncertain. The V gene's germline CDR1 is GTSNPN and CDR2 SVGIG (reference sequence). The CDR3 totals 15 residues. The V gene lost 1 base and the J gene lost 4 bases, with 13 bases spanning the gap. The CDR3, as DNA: TGTGCCTGGAGTGAGCATGGGGTGGGCACCGGGGAGCTGTTTTTT. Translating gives CAWSEHGVGTGELFF.

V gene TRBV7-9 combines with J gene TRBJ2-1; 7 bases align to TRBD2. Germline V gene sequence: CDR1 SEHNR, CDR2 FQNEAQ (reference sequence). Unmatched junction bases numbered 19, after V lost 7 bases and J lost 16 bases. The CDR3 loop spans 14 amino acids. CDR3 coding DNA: TGTGCCAGCACACCGGGAGGTGGAACGTTATTATTATTCTTC. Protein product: CASTPGGGTLLLFF.